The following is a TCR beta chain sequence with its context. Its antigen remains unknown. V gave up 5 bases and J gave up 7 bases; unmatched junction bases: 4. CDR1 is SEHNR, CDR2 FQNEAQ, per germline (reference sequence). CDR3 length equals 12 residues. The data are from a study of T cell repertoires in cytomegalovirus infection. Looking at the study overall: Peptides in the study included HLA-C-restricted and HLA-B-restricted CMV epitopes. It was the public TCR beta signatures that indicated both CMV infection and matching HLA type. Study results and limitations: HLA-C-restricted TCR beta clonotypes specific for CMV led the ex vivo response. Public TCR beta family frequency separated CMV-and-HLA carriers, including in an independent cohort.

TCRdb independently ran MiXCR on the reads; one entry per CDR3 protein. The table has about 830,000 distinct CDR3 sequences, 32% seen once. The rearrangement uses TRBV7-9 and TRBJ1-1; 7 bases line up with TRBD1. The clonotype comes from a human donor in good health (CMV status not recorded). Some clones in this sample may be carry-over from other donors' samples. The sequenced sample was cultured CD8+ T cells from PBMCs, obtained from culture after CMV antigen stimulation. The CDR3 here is CASSDGTVEAFF. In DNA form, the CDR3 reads TGTGCCAGCAGCGATGGGACAGTTGAAGCTTTCTTT.